This TCR beta chain was captured in a study of shared clonotypes between healthy human individuals. CDR1 SGHAT and CDR2 FQNNGV come from the germline V gene. V shed 4 bases and J shed 1 base, with 16 bases lying between them. The CDR3 is made up of 16 amino acids. Method: immunoSEQ multiplex PCR; TCRdb's copy keeps in-frame clones and lacks some. The sample records more than 1,200,000 clones, 97% to 99% being singletons. Investigators divided CD4+ cells into CD45RA+ naive and CD45RA-negative memory subsets. This TCR derives from a man aged 25-45 years in good health. The sample consisted of naive CD4+ T cells sorted from blood. The sample's subset: CD45RA+ positively selected. The chain recombines TRBV11-2 with TRBJ1-1; D perhaps matches TRBD1 (5 bases). CDR3 coding DNA: TGTGCCAGCAGCTCCGCAGGGAAGGAGTGGAACACTGAAGCTTTCTTT. Protein product: CASSSAGKEWNTEAFF.